A selection of T cell receptor beta chains follows, all from one sample in a study of beta chain features in type 1 diabetes. Using immunoSEQ multiplex PCR, the repertoire was profiled, and TCRdb retains in-frame clones only, with some absent. The data show some 700,000 clones, around 15% seen once. Sequenced input: naive CD4+ T cells from blood. These receptors were obtained from a man between 18 and 35 years old with type 1 diabetes. CDR3s include the opening cysteine and the closing phenylalanine or tryptophan. D genes are given only for firm matches. Clone size appears in some rows only: once, few, many, or a class for an expanded clone.

abundance	v_gene	j_gene	d_gene	CDR3nt	CDR3aa
NA	TRBV30	TRBJ2-1	TRBD2	TGTGCCTGGACCACTAGCGGGCGCCACAATGAGCAGTTCTTC	CAWTTSGRHNEQFF
NA	TRBV6-6	TRBJ2-3	NA	TGTGCCAGCTCTAACCGGGGGGCCGGCACAGATACGCAGTATTTT	CASSNRGAGTDTQYF
NA	TRBV5-4	TRBJ2-3	NA	TGTGCCAGCAGCTTGAAACAAAGCACAGATACGCAGTATTTT	CASSLKQSTDTQYF
few	TRBV7-2	TRBJ2-2	NA	TGTGCCAGCAGCCTAGGGGCCACCGGGGAGCTGTTTTTT	CASSLGATGELFF
few	TRBV15	TRBJ1-6	TRBD1	TGTGCCACCAGCAGGGGACAGGGGGCTTCACCCCTCCACTTT	CATSRGQGASPLHF
NA	TRBV20-1	TRBJ2-5	NA	TGCAGTGCTGGGACGAGGGAGACCCAGTACTTC	CSAGTRETQYF
NA	TRBV7-2	TRBJ2-7	TRBD2	TGTGCCAGCAGCTCCCGGGGGGGACTAGCGGGGTCCTCCTACGAGCAGTACTTC	CASSSRGGLAGSSYEQYF
NA	TRBV18	TRBJ1-2	NA	TGTGCCAGCTCGCTCCGGGATAACTATGGCTACACCTTC	CASSLRDNYGYTF
NA	TRBV6-6	TRBJ2-7	NA	TGTGCCAGCAGTTACTCGAAGGCAGGTTTGTACGAGCAGTACTTC	CASSYSKAGLYEQYF
few	TRBV5-1	TRBJ2-7	NA	TGCGCCAGCAGCTTGTCAGGGGTGTACGAGCAGTACTTC	CASSLSGVYEQYF
NA	TRBV2	TRBJ1-2	NA	TGTGCCAGCACCTCCACGGGGGGGTATGGCTACACCTTC	CASTSTGGYGYTF
NA	TRBV29-1	TRBJ1-1	NA	TGCAGCGTGTCGACACTTTTGAACACTGAAGCTTTCTTT	CSVSTLLNTEAFF
few	TRBV6-5	TRBJ1-1	NA	TGTGCCAGCAGTTATTTTGGCAGGGCCGAGGCTTTCTTT	CASSYFGRAEAFF
NA	TRBV18	TRBJ1-1	NA	TGTGCCAGCTCACTTACTCAGGGGCGAATTGGTTTCTTT	CASSLTQGRIGFF
few	TRBV18	TRBJ2-6	NA	TGTGCCAGCTCACCACAGGGGTCTGGGGCCAACGTCCTGACTTTC	CASSPQGSGANVLTF
few	TRBV6-5	TRBJ2-5	NA	TGTGCCAGCAGTTTCCCATCGGGAGAGACCCAGTACTTC	CASSFPSGETQYF
few	TRBV29-1	TRBJ2-4	NA	TGCAGCGTTGAAGAAGGAGCCAAAAACATTCAGTACTTC	CSVEEGAKNIQYF
few	TRBV9	TRBJ2-1	NA	TGTGCCAGCAGCGTAGAAGGCGGGGGCTCTAGCTCCTACAATGAGCAGTTCTTC	CASSVEGGGSSSYNEQFF